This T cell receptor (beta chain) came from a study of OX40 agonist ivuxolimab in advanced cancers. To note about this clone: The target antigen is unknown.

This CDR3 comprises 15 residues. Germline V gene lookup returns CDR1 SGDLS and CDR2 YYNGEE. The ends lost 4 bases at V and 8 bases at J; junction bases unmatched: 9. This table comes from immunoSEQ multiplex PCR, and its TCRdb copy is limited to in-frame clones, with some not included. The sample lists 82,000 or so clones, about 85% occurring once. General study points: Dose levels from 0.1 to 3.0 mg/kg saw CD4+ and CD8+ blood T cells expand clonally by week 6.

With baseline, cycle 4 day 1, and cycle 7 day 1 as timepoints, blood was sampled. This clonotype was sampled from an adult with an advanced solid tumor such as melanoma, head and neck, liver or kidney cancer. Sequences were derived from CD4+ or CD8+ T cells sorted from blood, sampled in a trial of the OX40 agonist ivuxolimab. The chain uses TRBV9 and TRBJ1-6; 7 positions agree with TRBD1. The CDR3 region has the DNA TGTGCCAGCAGCACGTCTGGGGACAGAGATTCACCCCTCCACTTT. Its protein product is CASSTSGDRDSPLHF.